Following are 18 T cell receptor beta chains from one sample sequenced in a study of Ad26.COV2.S vaccination and SARS-CoV-2 variants. Produced via immunoSEQ multiplex PCR; TCRdb's table is partial and in-frame only. The sample records about 420,000 clones, around 87% being singletons. The treatment is: approximately 18 received Ad26.COV2.S at low or high dose, single or two shots; roughly 5 received placebo; per-sample allocation not given. The samples were gathered on day 63 after the first injection of vaccine or placebo. Sequencing used peripheral blood, obtained in a trial of Ad26.COV2.S vaccine versus placebo. These receptors were taken from a person between 18 and 59 years old who received the Ad26.COV2.S COVID-19 vaccine or a placebo.

CDR3 DNA: TGCGCCAGCAGCGTGGACAGGGGGCTTTCCTACAATGAGCAGTTCTTC. This translates into CASSVDRGLSYNEQFF. The chain is built from TRBV5-1 and TRBJ2-1, with TRBD1 matching 11 bases. Germline CDR1 SGHRS, CDR2 YFSETQ. The V gene end was trimmed by 4 bases and the J gene end by 1 base; junction bases not matched to a gene: 4. This CDR3 is 16 amino acids long.

The genes are TRBV7-2 and TRBJ2-6; D possibly corresponds to TRBD2 (5 bases). The V gene lost 6 bases and the J gene lost 15 bases, with 21 bases spanning the gap. The germline V gene encodes CDR1 SGHTA and CDR2 FQGNSA. The CDR3 runs 14 residues. CDR3 region: CASRPLIKGRDLTF. As DNA, the CDR3 is TGTGCCAGCAGGCCGCTTATTAAAGGACGGGACCTGACTTTC.

The V gene is TRBV4-3, the J gene TRBJ2-7, with D perhaps assigned TRBD1 or TRBD2 (6 bases each). V lost 1 base, J lost 4 bases, and 14 bases lay in between. The CDR3 sequence is 15 residues long. Germline CDR1 LGHNA, CDR2 YSLEER. The CDR3 DNA reads as TGCGCCAGCAGCCAAGTACGGGGGCCTCGATACGAGCAGTACTTC. The encoded protein is CASSQVRGPRYEQYF.

V usage is TRBV28 and J usage is TRBJ2-7; 7 positions match TRBD1. The CDR3 runs 12 residues. The V gene's germline CDR1 is MDHEN and CDR2 SYDVKM. For the CDR3, the DNA is TGTGTCACCACGGCAGGGGGAGTCGAGCAGTACTTC. Its protein product is CVTTAGGVEQYF. The full variable domain, rest sourced from reference TRBV28 and TRBJ2-7, is DVKVTQSSRYLVKRTGEKVFLECVQDMDHENMFWYRQDPGLGLRLIYFSYDVKMKEKGDIPEGYSVSREKKERFSLILESASTNQTSMYLCVTTAGGVEQYFGPGTRLTVT.

J is TRBJ1-2 and V is TRBV4-2; unclear D gene. Per the germline V gene, CDR1 is LGHNA and CDR2 is YNFKEQ. This CDR3 is 13 amino acids long. V lost 0 bases, J lost 4 bases, and 6 bases lay in between. In DNA, the CDR3 is TGTGCCAGCAGCCAAGACGGACTCTATGGCTACACCTTC. This sequence encodes CASSQDGLYGYTF.

Here the CDR3 reads CASSEVSGPDTQYF. DNA for the CDR3: TGTGCCAGCAGTGAAGTTTCGGGGCCAGATACGCAGTATTTT. J is TRBJ2-3 and V is TRBV2; tentatively, D is TRBD1 or TRBD2 (5 bases each). Per germline, CDR1 SNHLY and CDR2 FYNNEI. Trimming took off 1 base at V and 4 bases at J, with 9 bases between the two ends. The CDR3 covers 14 residues. Full variable domain (missing parts from reference TRBV2 and TRBJ2-3): EPEVTQTPSHQVTQMGQEVILRCVPISNHLYFYWYRQILGQKVEFLVSFYNNEISEKSEIFDDQFSVERPDGSNFTLKIRSTKLEDSAMYFCASSEVSGPDTQYFGPGTRLTVL.

The J gene is TRBJ2-1, the V gene TRBV27, with 8 bases that match TRBD1. The CDR3 spans 13 residues. Per the germline V gene, CDR1 is MNHEY and CDR2 is SMNVEV (reference sequence). Germline trimming cut 5 bases from V and 10 bases from J; bases unmatched to any gene: 7. CDR3: CASSGATGVEQFF. The CDR3 DNA is TGTGCCAGCAGTGGGGCGACAGGGGTCGAGCAGTTCTTC.

The sample holds one count of this clone. V is TRBV24-1 and J is TRBJ2-7; D ambiguous. The V gene's germline CDR1 is KGHDR and CDR2 SFDVKD. The CDR3 is 13 residues long. Trimming took 4 bases from V and 0 from J, leaving 6 bases between them. CDR3 sequence reads: CATSEGSSYEQYF. The CDR3 DNA reads TGTGCCACCAGTGAGGGCAGCTCCTACGAGCAGTACTTC.

In regard to this clone: Germline and junction disagree at one end, which may indicate a read error. CDR3 DNA sequence: TGCGCCTGGAGTGGGTCCCTCATCGAGCCCCAGCATTTT. This translates into CAWSGSLIEPQHF. This rearrangement joins TRBV30 to TRBJ1-5; D gene unclear. The germline V gene has CDR1 GTSNPN and CDR2 SVGIG (reference sequence). The CDR3 consists of 13 residues.

V and J are TRBV27 and TRBJ2-1; no reliable D call. Germline-derived CDR1 and CDR2 are MNHEY and SMNVEV (reference sequence). V dropped 5 bases and J dropped 3 bases, with 17 bases sitting between them. This CDR3 has 16 residues. The CDR3: CASSENKIGRYNEQFF. In nucleotides, the CDR3 is TGTGCCAGCAGTGAAAACAAAATCGGACGCTACAATGAGCAGTTCTTC.

This clone occurred a few times. The V call is TRBV14, the J call TRBJ1-6; weak D call: TRBD1 (6 bases). Germline lookup yields CDR1 SGHDN and CDR2 FVKESK. The V and J ends lost 5 bases and 5 bases respectively, with 13 bases between them. The CDR3 has 15 residues. CDR3 DNA: TGTGCCAGCAGCGCTCAGGGGCTCAATAATTCACCCCTCCACTTT. Its translation: CASSAQGLNNSPLHF.

The V call is TRBV21-1, the J call TRBJ2-7; TRBD2, as called in the table, went unchecked against the DNA. TRBV21-1 is termed a pseudogene. There are 14 residues in the CDR3. The CDR3 DNA reads TGTGCCAGCTCCGGGACTAGCGGTATTTACGAGCAGTACTTC. Translated, it gives CASSGTSGIYEQYF.

The chain employs TRBV7-9 and TRBJ1-1; 10 bases map to TRBD1. Germline loops: CDR1 SEHNR, CDR2 FQNEAQ (reference sequence). This CDR3 is 14 amino acids long. Trimming cost V 5 bases and J 9 bases; bases outside gene matches: 9. Here the CDR3 DNA reads TGTGCCAGCAGCCTGACAGGGGGCGGAAGTAAAGCTTTCTTT. Its translation is CASSLTGGGSKAFF.

With respect to this clone: One end of the junction varies from germline; a read error may be responsible. The genes are TRBV28 and TRBJ2-5; 12 nucleotides agree with TRBD2. Germline V gene data show CDR1 as MDHEN and CDR2 as SYDVKM. CDR3 length: 13 amino acids. CDR3: CASSRLAGETPHF. CDR3 DNA: TGTGCCAGCAGCCGACTAGCGGGGGAGACTCCCCACTTC.

The rearrangement uses TRBV6-2 or TRBV6-3 and TRBJ2-5; 8 nucleotides match TRBD2. This CDR3 has 14 residues. Germline values: CDR1 MNHEY, CDR2 SVGEGT. Trimming at V came to 6 bases and at J to 4 bases, leaving 7 bases not matched to a gene. CDR3 sequence: CASSPGGEGETQYF. CDR3 bases: TGTGCCAGCAGCCCGGGGGGGGAGGGAGAGACCCAGTACTTC.

Written as DNA, the CDR3 is TGTGCCAGCAGACCGGACACCCGCTACGAGCAGTACTTC. Its translation is CASRPDTRYEQYF. V gene TRBV7-9 combines with J gene TRBJ2-7, with D perhaps TRBD1 (5 bases). The CDR3 totals 13 residues. With 6 bases removed from V and 3 bases from J, the gap between germline ends came to 12 bases. Germline values: CDR1 SEHNR, CDR2 FQNEAQ (reference sequence).

The gene calls are TRBV5-1 and TRBJ2-1; tentatively, D is TRBD2 (5 bases). Germline CDR1 reads SGHRS; CDR2 reads YFSETQ. V was pared by 4 bases and J by 4 bases, with 15 bases between. This CDR3 region has 15 residues. In DNA, the CDR3 is TGCGCCAGCAGCCCCCCGGGGTCCTCATACAATGAGCAGTTCTTC. Translation: CASSPPGSSYNEQFF.

The V gene is TRBV18, the J gene TRBJ2-7; 9 bases agree with TRBD1. The CDR3 contains 13 residues. Germline V CDR1 and CDR2: KGHSH, LQKENI. The V and J ends lost 5 bases and 1 base, in that order; junction bases with no gene match: 0. CDR3 coding DNA: TGTGCCAGCTCAGGGACAGGGTCCTACGAGCAGTACTTC. It encodes CASSGTGSYEQYF. Combining the CDR3 with reference TRBV18 and TRBJ2-7 gives the whole variable domain NAGVMQNPRHLVRRRGQEARLRCSPMKGHSHVYWYRQLPEEGLKFMVYLQKENIIDESGMPKERFSAEFPKEGPSILRIQQVVRGDSAAYFCASSGTGSYEQYFGPGTRLTVT.